The 28 T cell receptor beta chains below were found in one sample sequenced in a study of T cell responses to AZD1222 COVID-19 vaccine. Profiled with immunoSEQ multiplex PCR; TCRdb holds only in-frame clones, not every one. The sample lists some 250,000 clones; 90% to 95% were seen once. The material sequenced was peripheral blood, taken 28 days after the second AZD1222 dose. These receptor sequences come from an adult who received the AZD1222 COVID-19 vaccine.

The V and J genes are TRBV9 and TRBJ2-5; tentatively, D is TRBD2 (9 bases). V lost 4 bases, J lost 7 bases, and 23 bases lay in between. The germline CDR1 and CDR2 sequences are SGDLS and YYNGEE. The CDR3 is made up of 16 amino acids. CDR3 bases: TGTGCCAGCAGCCCTCAAGCCGCGGGGGGGACAGGGACCCAGTACTTC. The encoded protein is CASSPQAAGGTGTQYF.

The count of this clone is one. CDR3 sequence (DNA): TGTGCCAGCAGCGTAGCGGGGGTTGGAGAAGCTTTCTTT. As protein: CASSVAGVGEAFF. The V and J genes are TRBV9 and TRBJ1-1; D is possibly TRBD1 (5 bases). Germline V gene lookup returns CDR1 SGDLS and CDR2 YYNGEE. Trimming pared 0 bases from V and 8 bases from J, leaving 11 bases between. The CDR3 contains 13 residues.

This rearrangement joins TRBV9 to TRBJ1-2, with D perhaps matching TRBD1 (5 bases). CDR3 length equals 17 residues. Trimming took off 4 bases at V and 2 bases at J, with 21 bases between the two ends. Looked up from germline, CDR1 is SGDLS and CDR2 is YYNGEE. CDR3 DNA sequence: TGTGCCAGCAGCCCGAGCAGGGTCTCCCTGGGGAACTATGGCTACACCTTC. Its translation: CASSPSRVSLGNYGYTF.

Worth noting for this clone: In the same sample, other DNA sequences code for this CDR3. The rearrangement joins TRBV14 to TRBJ2-1, with TRBD1 matching 10 bases. Germline lookup yields CDR1 SGHDN and CDR2 FVKESK. V gave up 4 bases and J gave up 4 bases; unmatched junction bases: 1. This CDR3 is 14 amino acids long. The CDR3 protein is CASSRDRGYNEQFF. In nucleotides, the CDR3 is TGTGCCAGCAGCCGGGACAGGGGATACAATGAGCAGTTCTTC.

The V call is TRBV28, the J call TRBJ1-3, with D perhaps TRBD1 (6 bases). V dropped 7 bases and J dropped 0 bases, with 10 bases sitting between them. Germline values: CDR1 MDHEN, CDR2 SYDVKM. The CDR3 is 14 amino acids. The CDR3 bases are TGTGCCAGCACTGAGACAGGCTCTGGAAACACCATATATTTT. As protein: CASTETGSGNTIYF.

The chain employs TRBV4-1 and TRBJ2-2; a weak D match, TRBD2 (6 bases). The CDR3 loop spans 16 amino acids. Germline V lookup: CDR1 MGHRA, CDR2 YSYEKL. V was cut by 4 bases and J by 0 bases, with 12 bases left in between. DNA of the CDR3: TGCGCCAGCAGCCCCCAGGCGGGACCGAACACCGGGGAGCTGTTTTTT. Its protein product is CASSPQAGPNTGELFF.

The rearrangement joins TRBV7-2 to TRBJ2-3, with unresolved D. Germline CDR1 reads SGHTA; CDR2 reads FQGNSA. This CDR3 has 15 amino acids. V was shortened by 0 bases and J by 0 bases, with 7 bases between the two germline ends. CDR3: CASSLAATSTDTQYF. As DNA, the CDR3 is TGTGCCAGCAGCTTAGCAGCGACGAGCACAGATACGCAGTATTTT. The entire variable domain, with the rest obtained from reference TRBV7-2 and TRBJ2-3, is as follows: GAGVSQSPSNKVTEKGKDVELRCDPISGHTALYWYRQSLGQGLEFLIYFQGNSAPDKSGLPSDRFSAERTGGSVSTLTIQRTQQEDSAVYLCASSLAATSTDTQYFGPGTRLTVL.

V usage is TRBV6-5 and J usage is TRBJ2-2; TRBD1 matches at 8 bases. This CDR3 contains 15 residues. V dropped 4 bases and J dropped 3; count of bases not matched to a gene: 4. Per the germline V gene, CDR1 is MNHEY and CDR2 is SVGAGI. CDR3 DNA: TGTGCCAGCAGTTCCACAGGGGGGTACACCGGGGAGCTGTTTTTT. Its protein is CASSSTGGYTGELFF.

The V gene is TRBV5-4, the J gene TRBJ2-3; tentatively, D is TRBD1 (6 bases). Between the trimmed V and J ends, which lost 1 base and 0 bases, there was a span of 6 bases. The CDR3 has 14 residues. CDR1 is SGHNT, CDR2 YYREEE, per germline (reference sequence). CDR3 region: CASSLRGSTDTQYF. The CDR3 coding sequence is TGTGCCAGCAGCTTGAGGGGGAGCACAGATACGCAGTATTTT.

The chain carries TRBV3-1 (or the pseudogene TRBV3-2) and TRBJ1-1; no firm D call. The CDR3 contains 13 residues. With 5 bases removed from V and 0 bases from J, the gap between germline ends came to 7 bases. The germline V gene has CDR1 LGHDT and CDR2 YNNKEL (reference sequence). The CDR3 DNA sequence: TGTGCCAGCAGCTCCAGATTGAACACTGAAGCTTTCTTT. Translation: CASSSRLNTEAFF.

The J gene is TRBJ1-1, the V gene TRBV14, with no clear D. Trimming left V 1 base short and J 8 bases short, with 11 bases between. The germline gives CDR1 SGHDN, CDR2 FVKESK. This CDR3 contains 13 residues. CDR3 amino acids: CASSQGAAREAFF. The CDR3 region has the DNA TGTGCCAGCAGCCAAGGAGCAGCCAGGGAAGCTTTCTTT.

The chain joins TRBV6-5 to TRBJ1-5; D gene ambiguous. The germline CDR1 and CDR2 sequences are MNHEY and SVGAGI. The CDR3 sequence is 13 residues long. Trimming removed 8 bases from V and 5 bases from J, with 13 bases in between. CDR3 amino acids: CASRTASDQPQHF. CDR3 nucleotide sequence: TGTGCCAGCCGAACCGCCAGTGATCAGCCCCAGCATTTT.

The chain joins TRBV28 to TRBJ1-5; D gene unclear. The CDR3 runs 15 residues. From germline, CDR1 is MDHEN and CDR2 SYDVKM. V lost 7 bases to trimming and J lost 0 bases, with 13 bases between them. The DNA for the CDR3 is TGTGCCAGCACCCCCGGTGGGCATAGCAATCAGCCCCAGCATTTT. This codes for CASTPGGHSNQPQHF.

The chain uses TRBV9 and TRBJ2-2; no clear D gene. Looked up from germline, CDR1 is SGDLS and CDR2 is YYNGEE. The CDR3 is 15 residues long. V gave up 4 bases and J gave up 3 bases, with 13 bases separating them. The DNA of the CDR3 is TGTGCCAGCAGCCTAGAGACTCTACACACCGGGGAGCTGTTTTTT. Its protein product is CASSLETLHTGELFF.

This chain joins TRBV3-1 (or the pseudogene TRBV3-2) and TRBJ2-7; D gene unclear. In germline, CDR1 is LGHDT, CDR2 YNNKEL (reference sequence). This CDR3 is 11 amino acids long. V was clipped by 4 bases and J by 7 bases, with 8 bases between them. CDR3 residues: CASSLLGEQYF. The CDR3 DNA reads TGTGCCAGCAGCCTACTGGGGGAGCAGTACTTC.

This sequence joins TRBV2 and TRBJ2-3, with D uncertain. V was clipped by 2 bases and J by 2 bases, with 8 bases between them. The CDR3 extends over 14 amino acids. Germline CDR1 is SNHLY and CDR2 is FYNNEI. The chain's CDR3 is CASSEHPSTDTQYF. Here the CDR3 DNA reads TGTGCCAGCAGTGAACACCCATCCACAGATACGCAGTATTTT. The full variable domain, completed using reference TRBV2 and TRBJ2-3, is EPEVTQTPSHQVTQMGQEVILRCVPISNHLYFYWYRQILGQKVEFLVSFYNNEISEKSEIFDDQFSVERPDGSNFTLKIRSTKLEDSAMYFCASSEHPSTDTQYFGPGTRLTVL.

V gene TRBV7-9 combines with J gene TRBJ2-1, with TRBD2 identical over 13 bases. Germline trimming cut 5 bases from V and 6 bases from J; bases unmatched to any gene: 4. Germline CDR1 and CDR2: SEHNR and FQNEAQ (reference sequence). This CDR3 is 15 amino acids long. The CDR3 DNA follows: TGTGCCAGCAGCATCACTAGCGGGGGGGCCAATGAGCAGTTCTTC. As protein: CASSITSGGANEQFF.

This clone was counted between two and nine times. The chain uses TRBV10-3 and TRBJ1-3; D gene ambiguous. The germline V gene encodes CDR1 ENHRY and CDR2 SYGVKD. CDR3 length equals 15 residues. The V end lost 3 bases, the J end lost 0 bases, and 9 bases lay between the germline ends. CDR3 DNA sequence: TGTGCCATCAGTGACGGGAATCTCTCTGGAAACACCATATATTTT. It specifies CAISDGNLSGNTIYF.

The V and J genes are TRBV9 and TRBJ2-7, with 12 bases identical to TRBD1. With V trimmed by 3 bases and J by 6 bases, 4 bases remained unmatched. The germline CDR1 and CDR2 sequences are SGDLS and YYNGEE. The CDR3 contains 14 residues. This CDR3 reads CASSAGQGALEQYF. CDR3 in DNA: TGTGCCAGCAGCGCGGGACAGGGGGCCCTCGAGCAGTACTTC. The entire variable domain, with the rest obtained from reference TRBV9 and TRBJ2-7, is as follows: DSGVTQTPKHLITATGQRVTLRCSPRSGDLSVYWYQQSLDQGLQFLIQYYNGEERAKGNILERFSAQQFPDLHSELNLSSLELGDSALYFCASSAGQGALEQYFGPGTRLTVT.

This sequence joins TRBV2 and TRBJ2-2; 8 positions agree with TRBD1. This CDR3 comprises 15 residues. Germline V lookup: CDR1 SNHLY, CDR2 FYNNEI. V shed 7 bases, J shed 4 bases, and the junction held 8 bases outside the gene matches. Here the CDR3 reads CASTPLDRGTGELFF. The CDR3 DNA follows: TGTGCCAGCACACCCCTAGACAGGGGCACCGGGGAGCTGTTTTTT.

The V call is TRBV10-3, the J call TRBJ2-1; D is perhaps TRBD1 (6 bases). The V end was cut by 9 bases, the J end by 8 bases, with 17 bases between. The CDR3 sequence is 13 residues long. Germline assignment: CDR1 ENHRY and CDR2 SYGVKD. As DNA, the CDR3 is TGTGCCATAGCCAGGAAGGGGGATGATGAGCAGTTCTTC. This codes for CAIARKGDDEQFF.

The chain employs TRBV5-1 and TRBJ2-5; TRBD2 matches 15 bases. This CDR3 has 19 residues. V shed 0 bases and J 4 bases; nucleotides not matched to a gene: 10. Germline V gene lookup returns CDR1 SGHRS and CDR2 YFSETQ. The CDR3 reads CASSLGPGLAGGPRETQYF. The CDR3 DNA follows: TGCGCCAGCAGCTTGGGCCCCGGACTAGCGGGAGGGCCCAGAGAGACCCAGTACTTC.

The chain couples TRBV12-3 or TRBV12-4 to TRBJ1-2, with a tentative D call TRBD1 (5 bases). CDR3 length: 13 amino acids. Trimming stripped 3 bases from V and 7 bases from J, with 12 bases between. CDR3 sequence reads: CASSFRRVFGYTF. The DNA of the CDR3 is TGTGCCAGCAGTTTTCGCAGGGTGTTTGGCTACACCTTC.

The gene calls are TRBV27 and TRBJ2-1; the D is unclear. The germline V and J ends were trimmed by 3 bases and 8 bases, with 5 bases remaining between them. This CDR3 comprises 11 residues. The V gene's germline CDR1 is MNHEY and CDR2 SMNVEV (reference sequence). CDR3 loop: CASSFYHEQFF. The CDR3 DNA follows: TGTGCCAGCAGTTTTTATCATGAGCAGTTCTTC.

The J gene is TRBJ1-5, the V gene TRBV28, with a tentative D call TRBD1 (5 bases). V was clipped by 6 bases and J by 0 bases, with 15 bases between them. Germline V gene lookup returns CDR1 MDHEN and CDR2 SYDVKM. The CDR3 totals 16 residues. CDR3 sequence reads: CASSAGGPYSNQPQHF. The CDR3 DNA follows: TGTGCCAGCAGCGCGGGGGGACCGTATAGCAATCAGCCCCAGCATTTT.

The rearrangement joins TRBV2 to TRBJ1-5; 8 bases fit TRBD1. CDR3 size: 16 residues. The germline V gene encodes CDR1 SNHLY and CDR2 FYNNEI. V lost 3 bases and J lost 3; bases outside the gene matches: 7. The CDR3 loop reads CASSEHTGGLNQPQHF. The CDR3, as DNA: TGTGCCAGCAGTGAGCATACAGGGGGTCTCAATCAGCCCCAGCATTTT. Supplemented by reference TRBV2 and TRBJ1-5, the full variable domain reads EPEVTQTPSHQVTQMGQEVILRCVPISNHLYFYWYRQILGQKVEFLVSFYNNEISEKSEIFDDQFSVERPDGSNFTLKIRSTKLEDSAMYFCASSEHTGGLNQPQHFGDGTRLSIL.

The CDR3 loop reads CASRLGSQLRSSGNTIYF. Here the CDR3 DNA reads TGTGCAAGTCGCTTAGGGAGCCAATTGCGAAGCTCTGGAAACACCATATATTTT. This sequence joins TRBV12-2 and TRBJ1-3. TRBV12-2 is deemed a pseudogene. The CDR3 contains 18 residues.

The chain links TRBV7-2 to TRBJ1-1; TRBD1 aligns across 8 bases. Germline lookup yields CDR1 SGHTA and CDR2 FQGNSA. The CDR3 is 14 amino acids. The J segment lost 1 base and the V segment lost 3 bases, leaving 1 base of the junction unmatched. The CDR3: CASSFDRGNTEAFF. The CDR3 coding sequence is TGTGCCAGCAGCTTCGACAGGGGGAACACTGAAGCTTTCTTT.